This T cell receptor (beta chain) was documented in a study of blood T cells in healthy people across ages. A sample-barcoded 5' primer and a J-beta primer mix were used in a second PCR of roughly 6 to 11 cycles. TCRdb used MiXCR to reprocess the 5' RACE reads, holding one entry per CDR3 protein. Of 1,300,000 or so distinct CDR3 sequences listed, 59% are singletons. Comments on this clonotype: The target antigen is unknown.

Trimming cost V 5 bases and J 4 bases, with 20 bases left between them. The CDR3 spans 15 residues. Germline V gene data show CDR1 as DFQATT and CDR2 as SNEGSKA (reference sequence). General study findings and limits: CMV status of donors was not determined, possibly confounding expanded clonotype changes. The fall in TCR beta diversity per million T cells was roughly linear with age.

This chain joins TRBV20-1 and TRBJ1-1; the D gene is possibly TRBD1 (5 bases). Sequences were obtained from blood. The receptor's source is a man aged 18 to 30 in good health. CDR3 protein: CSAPHPRAGTTEAFF. The CDR3, as DNA: TGCAGTGCTCCACACCCCCGCGCGGGGACCACTGAAGCTTTCTTT.